This T cell receptor beta chain comes out of a study of T cells after yellow fever vaccination. TCRdb re-analysed the 5' RACE reads in MiXCR, keeping a single row per CDR3 protein. Here the sample spans 240,000 or so distinct CDR3 sequences, less than 9% being singletons. The germline gives CDR1 DFQATT, CDR2 SNEGSKA (reference sequence). There are 17 residues in the CDR3. As to this clonotype: The junction departs from the called germline gene at one end, perhaps through a read error.

This sequence was found in a man aged 25-45 years who received the YFV17D yellow fever vaccine. The sequencing here drew on CD4+ T cells sorted from PBMCs, taken 15 days after the yellow fever booster vaccination. V is TRBV20-1 and J is TRBJ1-2; 10 nucleotides match TRBD1. CDR3 sequence: CIASLSPDRGYSDGYTF. The CDR3 region has the DNA TGCATTGCTAGCCTATCACCGGACAGGGGGTATTCCGATGGCTACACCTTC.